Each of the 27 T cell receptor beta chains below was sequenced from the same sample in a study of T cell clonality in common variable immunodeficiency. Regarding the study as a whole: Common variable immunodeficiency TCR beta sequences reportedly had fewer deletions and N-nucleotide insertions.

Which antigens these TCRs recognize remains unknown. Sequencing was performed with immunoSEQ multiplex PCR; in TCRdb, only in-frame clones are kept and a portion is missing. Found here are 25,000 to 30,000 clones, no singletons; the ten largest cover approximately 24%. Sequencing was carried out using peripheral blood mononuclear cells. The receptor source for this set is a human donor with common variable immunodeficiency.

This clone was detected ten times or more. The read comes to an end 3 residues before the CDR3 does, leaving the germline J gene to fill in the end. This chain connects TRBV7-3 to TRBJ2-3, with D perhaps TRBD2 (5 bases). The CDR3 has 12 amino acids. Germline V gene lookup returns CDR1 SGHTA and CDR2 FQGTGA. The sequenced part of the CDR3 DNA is TGTGCCAGCAGCGGAAGCGGTTCCACG. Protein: CASSGSGST. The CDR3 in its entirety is CASSGSGSTQYF.

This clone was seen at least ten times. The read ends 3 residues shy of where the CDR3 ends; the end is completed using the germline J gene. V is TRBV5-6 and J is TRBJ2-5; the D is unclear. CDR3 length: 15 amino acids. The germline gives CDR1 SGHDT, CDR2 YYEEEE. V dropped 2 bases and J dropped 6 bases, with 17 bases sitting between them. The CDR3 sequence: CASSFGIGSLQTQYF. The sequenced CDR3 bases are TGTGCCAGCAGCTTCGGTATAGGCTCACTACAGACC.

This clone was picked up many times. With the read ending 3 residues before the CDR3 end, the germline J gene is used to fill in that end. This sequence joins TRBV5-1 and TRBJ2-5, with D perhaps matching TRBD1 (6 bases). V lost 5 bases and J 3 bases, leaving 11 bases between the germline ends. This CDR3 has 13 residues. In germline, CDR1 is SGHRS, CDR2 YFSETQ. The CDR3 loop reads CASSSGTKETQYF. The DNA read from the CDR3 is TGCGCCAGCAGTTCCGGGACAAAAGAGACC. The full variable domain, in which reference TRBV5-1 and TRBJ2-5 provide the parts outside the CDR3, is KAGVTQTPRYLIKTRGQQVTLSCSPISGHRSVSWYQQTPGQGLQFLFEYFSETQRNKGNFPGRFSGRQFSNSRSEMNVSTLELGDSALYLCASSSGTKETQYFGPGTRLLVL.

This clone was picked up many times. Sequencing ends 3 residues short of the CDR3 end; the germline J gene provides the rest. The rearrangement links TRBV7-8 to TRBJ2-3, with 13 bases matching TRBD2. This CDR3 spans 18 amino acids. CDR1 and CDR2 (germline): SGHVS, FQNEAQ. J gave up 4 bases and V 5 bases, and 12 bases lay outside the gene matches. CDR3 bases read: TGTGCCAGCAGCCCCGGACTAGCGGGGGCCGCCCCCCCAGATACG. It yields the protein CASSPGLAGAAPPDT. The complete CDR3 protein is CASSPGLAGAAPPDTQYF.

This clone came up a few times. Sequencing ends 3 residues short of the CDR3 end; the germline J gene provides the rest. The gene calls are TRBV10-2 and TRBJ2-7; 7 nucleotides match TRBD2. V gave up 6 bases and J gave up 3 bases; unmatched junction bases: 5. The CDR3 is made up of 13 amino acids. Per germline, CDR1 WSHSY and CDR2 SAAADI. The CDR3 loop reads CASREPSGYEQYF. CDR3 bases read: TGCGCCAGCAGGGAACCTAGCGGCTACGAG.

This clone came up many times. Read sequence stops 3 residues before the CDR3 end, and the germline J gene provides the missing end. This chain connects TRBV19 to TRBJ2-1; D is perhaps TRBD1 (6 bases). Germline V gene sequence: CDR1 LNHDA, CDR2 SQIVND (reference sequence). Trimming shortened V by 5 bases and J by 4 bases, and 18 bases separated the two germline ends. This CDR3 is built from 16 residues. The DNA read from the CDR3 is TGTGCCAGTAGTGATAATCCCGGGACACTTTACAATGAG. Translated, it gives CASSDNPGTLYNE. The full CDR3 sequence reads CASSDNPGTLYNEQFF.

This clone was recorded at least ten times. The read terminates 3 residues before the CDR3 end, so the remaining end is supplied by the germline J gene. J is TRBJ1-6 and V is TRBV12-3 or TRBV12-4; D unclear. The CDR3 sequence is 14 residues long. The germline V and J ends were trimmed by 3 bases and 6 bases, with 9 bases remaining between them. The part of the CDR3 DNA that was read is TGTGCCAGCAGTTTTGGGCCGCGTAATTCACCC. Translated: CASSFGPRNSP. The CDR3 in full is CASSFGPRNSPLHF.

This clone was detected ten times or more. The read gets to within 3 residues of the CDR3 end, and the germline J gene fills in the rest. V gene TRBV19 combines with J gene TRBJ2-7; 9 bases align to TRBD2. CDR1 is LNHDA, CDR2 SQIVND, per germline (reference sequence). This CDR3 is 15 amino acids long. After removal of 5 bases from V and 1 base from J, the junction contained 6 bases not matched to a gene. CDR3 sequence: CASSDSGSLSYEQYF. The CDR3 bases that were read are TGTGCCAGTAGTGATAGCGGGAGCCTGTCCTACGAG.

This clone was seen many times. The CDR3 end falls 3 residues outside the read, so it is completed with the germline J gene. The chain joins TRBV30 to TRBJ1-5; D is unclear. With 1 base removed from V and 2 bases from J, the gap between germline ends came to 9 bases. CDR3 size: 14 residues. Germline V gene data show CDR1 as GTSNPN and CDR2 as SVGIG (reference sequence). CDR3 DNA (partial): TGTGCCTGGAGTGAGGACTCTCGCAATCAGCCC. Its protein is CAWSEDSRNQP. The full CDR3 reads CAWSEDSRNQPQHF.

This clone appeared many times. Partial CDR3 DNA: TGTGCCAGCAGCTCTAGGACTAGCGGGGATACG. Translating it yields CASSSRTSGDT. The whole CDR3 protein reads CASSSRTSGDTQYF. V and J are TRBV7-9 and TRBJ2-3; 11 positions agree with TRBD2. The read is 3 residues too short to cover the CDR3 end, so that end is filled in from the germline J gene. This CDR3 spans 14 amino acids. Trimming at V came to 4 bases and at J to 6 bases, leaving 3 bases not matched to a gene. Germline loops: CDR1 SEHNR, CDR2 FQNEAQ (reference sequence).

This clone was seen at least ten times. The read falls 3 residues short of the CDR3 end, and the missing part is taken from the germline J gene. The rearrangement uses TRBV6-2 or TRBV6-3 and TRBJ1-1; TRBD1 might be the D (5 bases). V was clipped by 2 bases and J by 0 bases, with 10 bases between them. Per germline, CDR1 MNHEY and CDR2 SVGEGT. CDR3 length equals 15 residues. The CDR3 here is CASSYRQGLNTEAFF. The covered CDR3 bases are TGTGCCAGCAGTTACCGGCAGGGTTTGAACACTGAA.

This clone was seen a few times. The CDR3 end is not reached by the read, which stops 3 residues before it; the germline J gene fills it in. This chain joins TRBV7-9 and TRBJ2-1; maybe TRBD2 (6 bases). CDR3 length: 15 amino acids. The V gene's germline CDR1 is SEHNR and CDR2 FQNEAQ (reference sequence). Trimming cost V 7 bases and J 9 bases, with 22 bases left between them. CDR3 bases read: TGTGCCAGCACCCCCGACGGCATTATTAGCGGTGAG. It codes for CASTPDGIISGE. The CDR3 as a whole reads CASTPDGIISGEQFF. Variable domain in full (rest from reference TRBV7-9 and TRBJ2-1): DTGVSQNPRHKITKRGQNVTFRCDPISEHNRLYWYRQTLGQGPEFLTYFQNEAQLEKSRLLSDRFSAERPKGSFSTLEIQRTEQGDSAMYLCASTPDGIISGEQFFGPGTRLTVL.

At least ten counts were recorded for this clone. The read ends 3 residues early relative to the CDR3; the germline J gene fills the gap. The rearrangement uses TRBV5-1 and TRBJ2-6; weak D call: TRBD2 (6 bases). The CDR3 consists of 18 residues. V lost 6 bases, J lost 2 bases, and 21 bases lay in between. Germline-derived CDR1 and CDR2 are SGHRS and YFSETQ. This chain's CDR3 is CASTFRDPGGPGANVLTF. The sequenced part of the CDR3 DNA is TGCGCCAGCACATTTCGGGACCCCGGGGGACCTGGGGCCAACGTC.

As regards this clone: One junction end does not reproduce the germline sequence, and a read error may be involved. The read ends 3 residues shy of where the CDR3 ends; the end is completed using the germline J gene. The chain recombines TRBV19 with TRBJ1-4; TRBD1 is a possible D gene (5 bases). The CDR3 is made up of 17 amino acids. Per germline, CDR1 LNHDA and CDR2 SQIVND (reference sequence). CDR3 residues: CASRGGGATPTKEKLFF. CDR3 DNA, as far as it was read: TGTGCCAGTAGGGGCGGGGGAGCCACCCCTACTAAGGAAAAA.

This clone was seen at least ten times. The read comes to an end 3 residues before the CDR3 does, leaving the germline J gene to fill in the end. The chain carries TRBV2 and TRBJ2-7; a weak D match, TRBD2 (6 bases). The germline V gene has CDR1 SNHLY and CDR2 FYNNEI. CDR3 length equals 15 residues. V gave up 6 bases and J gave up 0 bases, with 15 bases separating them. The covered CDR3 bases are TGTGCCAGCAGCGATCCGGGACTCAGCTCCTACGAG. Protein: CASSDPGLSSYE. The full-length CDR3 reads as CASSDPGLSSYEQYF.

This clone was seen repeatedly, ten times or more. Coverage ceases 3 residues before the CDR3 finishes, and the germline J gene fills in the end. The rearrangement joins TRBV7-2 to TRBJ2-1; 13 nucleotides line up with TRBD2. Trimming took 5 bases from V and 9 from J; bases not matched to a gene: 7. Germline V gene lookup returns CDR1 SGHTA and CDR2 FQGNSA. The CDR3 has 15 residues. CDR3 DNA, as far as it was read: TGTGCCAGCAGCCCAACTAGCGGGAGGGCAGTTGAG. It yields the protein CASSPTSGRAVE. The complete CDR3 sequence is CASSPTSGRAVEQFF. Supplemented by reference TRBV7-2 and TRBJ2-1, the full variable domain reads GAGVSQSPSNKVTEKGKDVELRCDPISGHTALYWYRQSLGQGLEFLIYFQGNSAPDKSGLPSDRFSAERTGGSVSTLTIQRTQQEDSAVYLCASSPTSGRAVEQFFGPGTRLTVL.

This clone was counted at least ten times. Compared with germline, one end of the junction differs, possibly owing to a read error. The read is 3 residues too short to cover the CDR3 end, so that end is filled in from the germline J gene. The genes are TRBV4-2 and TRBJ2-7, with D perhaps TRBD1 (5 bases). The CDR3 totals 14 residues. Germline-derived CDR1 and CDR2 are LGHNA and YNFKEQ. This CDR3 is CASSQGRGSYEQYF. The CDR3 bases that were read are TGCGCCAGCAGCCAAGGAAGGGGATCCTACGAG.

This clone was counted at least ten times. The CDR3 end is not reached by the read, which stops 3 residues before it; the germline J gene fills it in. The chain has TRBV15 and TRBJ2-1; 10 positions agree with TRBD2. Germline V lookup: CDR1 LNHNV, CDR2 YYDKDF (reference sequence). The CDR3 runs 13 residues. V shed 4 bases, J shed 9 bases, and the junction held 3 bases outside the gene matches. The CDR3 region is CATSTGLALEQFF. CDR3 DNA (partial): TGTGCCACCAGCACGGGACTAGCGCTTGAG.

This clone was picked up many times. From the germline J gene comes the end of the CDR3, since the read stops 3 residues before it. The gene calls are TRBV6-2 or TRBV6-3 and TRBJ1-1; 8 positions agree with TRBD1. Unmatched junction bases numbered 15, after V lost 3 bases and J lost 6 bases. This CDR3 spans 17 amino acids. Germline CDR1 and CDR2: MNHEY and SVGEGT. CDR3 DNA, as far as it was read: TGTGCCAGCAGTTATTCGGTGACAGGGGCAACAGTCGCTGAA. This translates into CASSYSVTGATVAE. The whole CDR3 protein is CASSYSVTGATVAEAFF.

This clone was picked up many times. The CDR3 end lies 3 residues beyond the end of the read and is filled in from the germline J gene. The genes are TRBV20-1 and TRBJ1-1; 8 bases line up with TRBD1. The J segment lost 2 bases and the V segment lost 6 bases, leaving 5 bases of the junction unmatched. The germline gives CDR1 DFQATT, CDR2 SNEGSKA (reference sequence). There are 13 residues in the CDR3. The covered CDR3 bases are TGCAGTGCCCCGGGACAGGCTAACACTGAA. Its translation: CSAPGQANTE. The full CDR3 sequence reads CSAPGQANTEAFF.

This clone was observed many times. The CDR3 spells CASSQKGGREQYF. CDR3 DNA (partial): TGCGCCAGCAGCCAAAAGGGGGGGCGCGAG. The chain uses TRBV4-1 and TRBJ2-7; the D gene is possibly TRBD2 (7 bases). From the germline J gene comes the end of the CDR3, since the read stops 3 residues before it. Germline values: CDR1 MGHRA, CDR2 YSYEKL. The V gene lost 2 bases and the J gene lost 6 bases, with 11 bases spanning the gap. The CDR3 covers 13 residues.

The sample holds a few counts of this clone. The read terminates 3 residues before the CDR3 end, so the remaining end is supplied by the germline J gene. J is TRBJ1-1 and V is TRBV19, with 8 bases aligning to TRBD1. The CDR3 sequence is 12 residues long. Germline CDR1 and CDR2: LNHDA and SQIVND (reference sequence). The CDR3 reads CASSTGTGLAFF. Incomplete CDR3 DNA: TGTGCCAGTAGTACCGGGACAGGTCTA.

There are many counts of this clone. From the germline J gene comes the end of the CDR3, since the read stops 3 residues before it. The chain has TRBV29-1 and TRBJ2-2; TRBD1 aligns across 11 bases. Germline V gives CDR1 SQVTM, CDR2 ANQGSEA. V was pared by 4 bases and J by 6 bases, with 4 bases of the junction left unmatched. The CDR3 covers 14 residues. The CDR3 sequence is CSVGDRGGPGELFF. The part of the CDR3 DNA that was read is TGCAGCGTTGGGGACAGGGGGGGACCCGGGGAG.

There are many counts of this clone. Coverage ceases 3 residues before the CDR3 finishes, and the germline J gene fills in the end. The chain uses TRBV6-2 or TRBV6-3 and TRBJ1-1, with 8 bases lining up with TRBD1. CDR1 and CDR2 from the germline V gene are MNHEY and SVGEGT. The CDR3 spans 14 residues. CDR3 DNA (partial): TGTGCCAGCAGCCCCCGGGACAGGAGAGTCACG. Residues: CASSPRDRRVT. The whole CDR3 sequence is CASSPRDRRVTAFF.

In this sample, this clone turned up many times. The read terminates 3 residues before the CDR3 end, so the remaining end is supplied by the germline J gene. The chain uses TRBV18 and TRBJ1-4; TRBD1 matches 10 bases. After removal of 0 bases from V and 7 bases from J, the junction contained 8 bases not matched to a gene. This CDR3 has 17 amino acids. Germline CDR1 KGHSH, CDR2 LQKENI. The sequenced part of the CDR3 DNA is TGTGCCAGCTCACCACCGCCGGACAGGGGGTTGTTTGAAAAA. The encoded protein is CASSPPPDRGLFEK. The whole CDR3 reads CASSPPPDRGLFEKLFF.

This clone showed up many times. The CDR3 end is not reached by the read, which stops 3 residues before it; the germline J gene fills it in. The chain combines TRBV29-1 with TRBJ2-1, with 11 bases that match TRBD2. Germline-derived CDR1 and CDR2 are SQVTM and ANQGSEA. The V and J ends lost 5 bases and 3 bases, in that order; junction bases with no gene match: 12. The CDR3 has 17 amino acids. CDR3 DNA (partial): TGCAGCGTTCTCGTAGGACTTACTAGCGGGAGCTACAATGAG. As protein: CSVLVGLTSGSYNE. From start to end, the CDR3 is CSVLVGLTSGSYNEQFF.

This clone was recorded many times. The DNA read from the CDR3 is TGTGCCAGCAGCCCATGGAGACTGTCCGGGGAG. It specifies CASSPWRLSGE. The entire CDR3 protein is CASSPWRLSGELFF. The J gene is TRBJ2-2, the V gene TRBV14, with D hard to call. Coverage ceases 3 residues before the CDR3 finishes, and the germline J gene fills in the end. The CDR3 length is 14 residues. Trimming stripped 4 bases from V and 6 bases from J, with 12 bases between. Germline V CDR1 and CDR2: SGHDN, FVKESK.